The clone carrying this TCR beta chain was counted once. Antigen: not known. The sample originates from a study of shared clonotypes between healthy human individuals. The study's findings and limits: Naive subsets tended to show greater estimated richness than memory subsets. Between a handful of donors, naive CD4 clonotypes were shared at a level of around 4.8%. Donor clonotype sharing was expected to depend on sequencing depth.

Genomic DNA (from each subset) was split evenly across several immunoSEQ plates. Libraries were prepared by immunoSEQ multiplex PCR; TCRdb keeps only in-frame clonotypes and omits some of them. The sample contains millions of clones, just over 90% of which appear only once. The V gene lost 1 base and the J gene lost 3 bases, with 9 bases spanning the gap. CDR3 length: 14 amino acids. Germline CDR1 KGHSH, CDR2 LQKENI. The TCR was taken from a man younger than 30 in good health. The source material was naive CD4+ T cells sorted from blood. Described subset: CD45RA+ positively selected. The V call is TRBV18, the J call TRBJ1-1; D unresolved. CDR3 amino acids: CASSPLERDTEAFF. CDR3 bases: TGTGCCAGCTCACCACTGGAGAGGGACACTGAAGCTTTCTTT.